This TCR beta chain originates from a study of T cells in Graves' hyperthyroidism and ophthalmopathy. As to this clonotype: This may be a read error, as it is one base from a much larger clone.

Amplification of TCR beta CDR3 regions used RNA as the template. An initial round of RT-PCR targeting the TCR CDR3 relied on the HTBI primer set. TCRdb passed the multiplex PCR reads through MiXCR, listing each CDR3 protein once. The repertoire holds 560,000 or so distinct CDR3 sequences, with 46% as singletons. CDR1 and CDR2 (germline): SGHVS, FNYEAQ. V gave up 4 bases and J gave up 2 bases, with 6 bases separating them. This CDR3 region has 12 residues. The rearrangement links TRBV7-6 to TRBJ2-7; no reliable D call. The clonotype was recovered from a woman aged 18-35 years with Graves' hyperthyroidism. Sequenced sample: peripheral blood or thyroid tissue (not recorded which). Here the CDR3 reads CASSSPAYEQYF. The DNA of the CDR3 is TGTGCCAGCAGCTCCCCCGCCTACGAGCAGTACTTC.